This is a list of T cell receptor beta chains from one sample in a study of shared clonotypes between healthy human individuals. Using immunoSEQ multiplex PCR, the repertoire was profiled, and TCRdb retains in-frame clones only, with some absent. The sample holds under 200,000 clones, about 93% seen once. The sequencing input was naive CD4+ T cells sorted from blood. The receptor source for this set is a woman between 25 and 40 years old in good health. CDR3s include the opening cysteine and the closing phenylalanine or tryptophan. Fields, in order: clone size, D gene, J gene, V gene, CDR3 DNA, CDR3 protein. A D gene is named only where the DNA matches it firmly. A row's size may be missing; if present it is once, few, many or a size class.

NA | NA | TRBJ1-3 | TRBV6-6 | TGTGCCAGCAGTTACTCGCTATACACCATATATTTT | CASSYSLYTIYF
NA | NA | TRBJ2-2 | TRBV7-3 | TGTGCCAGCAGCTTATCTGGGTCGACCGGGGAGCTGTTTTTT | CASSLSGSTGELFF
NA | NA | TRBJ2-7 | TRBV19 | TGTGCCTCGGGTGGGGAAGAGCAGTACTTC | CASGGEEQYF
NA | NA | TRBJ2-3 | TRBV27 | TGTGCCAGCAGTTTAAGTGGCTTCGGCACAGATACGCAGTATTTT | CASSLSGFGTDTQYF
once | NA | TRBJ2-7 | TRBV6-1 | TGTGCCAGCAGTGTTCCGAGGGACCTCATCGGCTCCGAGCAGTACTTC | CASSVPRDLIGSEQYF
NA | TRBD2 | TRBJ2-5 | TRBV7-2 | TGTGCCAGCAGCTCGCCACTCGGGACTAGCGGGAATCTGAAGACCCAGTACTTC | CASSSPLGTSGNLKTQYF
NA | NA | TRBJ1-1 | TRBV7-2 | TGTGCCAGCAGCAGGTGGAACACTGAAGCTTTCTTT | CASSRWNTEAFF
NA | NA | TRBJ1-3 | TRBV10-3 | TGTGCCATCAGTGACGCGACGGGAAACACCATATATTTT | CAISDATGNTIYF
NA | NA | TRBJ1-5 | TRBV7-2 | TGTGCCAGCAGCCTAGGGGGAGCTGGCAATCAGCCCCAGCATTTT | CASSLGGAGNQPQHF
few | NA | TRBJ2-7 | TRBV2 | TGTGCCAGCCGAGGACCGAGGAGCTCCTACGAGCAGTACTTC | CASRGPRSSYEQYF
NA | NA | TRBJ2-6 | TRBV5-6 | TGTGCCAGCAGCTTGACAGTGGGCTCCTCTGGGGCCAACGTCCTGACTTTC | CASSLTVGSSGANVLTF
NA | NA | TRBJ2-5 | TRBV19 | TGTGCCAGTAGTCTCGATACCGGGACGGCGGAGGAGCAGTACTTC | CASSLDTGTAEEQYF
NA | NA | TRBJ1-2 | TRBV28 | TGTGCCAGCAGCCCTCATTACAAGGGCTACACCTTC | CASSPHYKGYTF
NA | TRBD2 | TRBJ2-2 | TRBV19 | TGTGCCAGTACCCCGGGACTAGGGTGGACCGGGGAGCTGTTTTTT | CASTPGLGWTGELFF
NA | NA | TRBJ2-7 | TRBV28 | TGTGCCAGCAGTATACCCGACCGCGAGCAGTACTTC | CASSIPDREQYF
NA | NA | TRBJ1-1 | TRBV4-1 | TGCGCCAGCAGAAACCGGGACAACGAGAACACTGAAGCTTTCTTT | CASRNRDNENTEAFF
NA | NA | TRBJ1-2 | TRBV30 | TGTGCCTGGAGTTCCCAGGGGCGCTGGGACTATGGCTACACCTTC | CAWSSQGRWDYGYTF
NA | TRBD1 | TRBJ2-7 | TRBV5-4 | TGTGCCAGCAGCTTGAGGACAGGCGAGCAGTACTTC | CASSLRTGEQYF
NA | NA | TRBJ1-5 | TRBV19 | TGTGCCAGTAGTAAACCCCCGGCCGGCAATCAGCCCCAGCATTTT | CASSKPPAGNQPQHF
NA | NA | TRBJ2-7 | TRBV4-1 | TGCGCCAGCAGCCTCGGACCGTACTACGAGCAGTACTTC | CASSLGPYYEQYF
NA | NA | TRBJ2-1 | TRBV18 | TGTGCCAGCTCACCTCAAAAGGATCATGAGCAGTTCTTC | CASSPQKDHEQFF
once | NA | TRBJ1-5 | TRBV18 | TGTGCCAGCTCATCGATGGGGAGGGGTAGCAATCAGCCCCAGCATTTT | CASSSMGRGSNQPQHF
NA | TRBD2 | TRBJ2-7 | TRBV7-9 | TGTGCCAGCAGCTTAGCGTCTAGCGGGAGGTACTACGAGCAGTACTTC | CASSLASSGRYYEQYF
NA | NA | TRBJ2-1 | TRBV28 | TGTGCCAGCAGTTTATCGTTTGGGGGGTTGTCGCAGTTCTTC | CASSLSFGGLSQFF
NA | TRBD1 | TRBJ2-2 | TRBV28 | TGTGCCAGCAGTTTGATCTTCTCAGGGGGCCCCGGGGAGCTGTTTTTT | CASSLIFSGGPGELFF
NA | NA | TRBJ2-2 | TRBV5-8 | TGTGCCAGCAGCGGAGCAACGAGGTGGGGTCTATCGTCCGCCGGGGAGCTGTTTTTT | CASSGATRWGLSSAGELFF
once | NA | TRBJ2-7 | TRBV19 | TGTGCCAGTAGTACCTCAACCGGGAGAACCTACGAGCAGTACTTC | CASSTSTGRTYEQYF
NA | TRBD2 | TRBJ2-1 | TRBV4-1 | TGCGCCAGCAGCCAACCTACTAGCGGGAGTAGGAATGAGCAGTTCTTC | CASSQPTSGSRNEQFF